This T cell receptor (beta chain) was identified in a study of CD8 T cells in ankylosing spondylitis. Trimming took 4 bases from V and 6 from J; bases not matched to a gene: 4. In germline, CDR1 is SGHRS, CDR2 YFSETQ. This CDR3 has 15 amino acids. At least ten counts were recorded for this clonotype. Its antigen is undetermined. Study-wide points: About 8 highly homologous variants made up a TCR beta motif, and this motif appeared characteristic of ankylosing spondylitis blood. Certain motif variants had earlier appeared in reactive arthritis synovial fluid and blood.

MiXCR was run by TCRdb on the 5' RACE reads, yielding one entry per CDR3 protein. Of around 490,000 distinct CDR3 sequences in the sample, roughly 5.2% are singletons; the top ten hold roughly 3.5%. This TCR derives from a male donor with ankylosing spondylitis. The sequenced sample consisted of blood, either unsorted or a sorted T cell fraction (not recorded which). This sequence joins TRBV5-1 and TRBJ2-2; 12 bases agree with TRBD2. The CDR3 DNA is TGCGCCAGCAGCCGACTAGCGGGAGCGCCCGGGGAGCTGTTTTTT. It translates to CASSRLAGAPGELFF.